This T cell receptor beta chain comes out of a study of blood T cell repertoires in COVID-19 (dated by TCRdb to 2018 to 2021). At the level of the whole study: Samples covering the acute and convalescent phases of COVID-19 were provided by collaborators in the United States, Italy and Spain. The repertoires were made available in a free public database intended to serve as a resource for research on the immune response to SARS-CoV-2. Deeply sampled blood TCRbeta repertoires from subjects exposed to, actively infected with, or recovered from COVID-19 were included in the dataset. Samples were obtained from the ongoing ImmuneRACE study (first 160 participants) and from over 1,000 subjects provided by 6 global collaborators. A de-identified subject ID, COVID-19 status, age in years and sex were almost always included in the sample metadata. The material from the prospective study consisted of cDNA or gDNA derived from T cells, B-cell-depleted T cells, or PBMCs. HLA class I and class II types, where available, came from metadata supplied by the sample provider rather than from assay-based typing.

TCRbeta CDR3 regions were amplified from genomic DNA using the immunoSEQ Assay, a bias-controlled multiplex PCR. Per the authors' processing: The number of nucleated cells in each sample was estimated from the amplification of reference gene primers within the assay. To quantify the absolute abundance of each unique TCRbeta CDR3 rearrangement, sequence reads were collapsed and filtered. For each sample, productive Simpson clonality was calculated as the square root of Simpson's diversity index across productive rearrangements. The table was pulled from immuneACCESS by TCRdb, which kept in-frame rearrangements only. Such tables lose some clones; where checked, under half of the loss comes from unresolved V genes, and the rest has no known cause. From that table come the V and J calls and clone size; the DNA was used to work out D and trimming. This sample gives some 150,000 clones in total; roughly 84% of them show up just once. The top ten clonotypes cover roughly 4.4% of the sample.

Study-wide conclusions, independent of this receptor: The quantity of clinical and demographic metadata differed by source and by participant and was supplied without curation.

The collaborating institutions used their own protocols to collect whole blood in K2EDTA tubes. For TCRbeta analysis, collaborators shipped samples in one of three forms: frozen whole blood, isolated PBMCs, or DNA extracted from either of those sample types. Compared with germline, V lacks 5 bases and J lacks 0 bases; bases without a gene match: 13. Spanning cysteine to phenylalanine, the CDR3 consists of 20 amino acids. Only CDR3 DNA remains: 60 bases, in frame from the first base. CDR1 and CDR2 are drawn from the germline V gene (reference sequence): LGHDT, YNNKEL. On this clone itself: Its antigen is not yet known. No base-level quality is on record; no much larger clone is a single base apart.

The chain is made from TRBV3-1 (or the pseudogene TRBV3-2) and TRBJ2-1, with 13 junctional bases fitting TRBD2. The sequence was obtained from a human donor in a cohort sampled during active COVID-19. Sequencing was done on a sample of peripheral blood. In nucleotides, the sequence is TGTGCCAGCAGCAGACGCTACGGGACTAGCGGGACCAGCTCCTACAATGAGCAGTTCTTC. Translated, this gives CASSRRYGTSGTSSYNEQFF.